This TCR beta chain appears in the sequencing data of a study of cytomegalovirus exposure and HLA in healthy donors. As for the study in general: There were 117 million unique TCR beta sequences, drawn from 200 million or so T cells, in an earlier analysis.

Amplification used 60 Vbeta primers and 13 Jbeta primers. Profiled with immunoSEQ multiplex PCR; TCRdb holds only in-frame clones, not every one. The sample holds some 180,000 clones; roughly four fifths are singletons and the top ten take roughly 1.5%. Study outcomes and limitations: Most TCR sequences were seen very rarely across donors, but some public TCRs occurred in many. Highly shared sequence variants in one cluster were likely a sequencing artifact. A later analysis linked a missense DCLRE1C variant to TCR beta V- and J-gene trimming.

On this clone itself: The antigen is not known.

The CDR3 contains 12 residues. Trimming shortened V by 6 bases and J by 4 bases, and 6 bases separated the two germline ends. Per the germline V gene, CDR1 is LNHDA and CDR2 is SQIVND (reference sequence). The genes are TRBV19 and TRBJ1-4, with D unclear. Sequenced: PBMCs. The TCR comes from a woman aged 18-29 years in good health and CMV-seronegative. CDR3 protein: CASRGNNEKLFF. The CDR3 DNA sequence: TGTGCCAGTAGGGGCAATAATGAAAAACTGTTTTTT.